What follows are 25 T cell receptor beta chains derived from one specimen sequenced in a study of blood T cell repertoires in COVID-19. Profiling relied on immunoSEQ multiplex PCR, and the TCRdb table lists in-frame clones only, not all of them. The sample includes approximately 110,000 clones, 75% to 90% of them seen just once. The source material was peripheral blood. Receptors were obtained from a woman aged 80 or older with COVID-19, enrolled during active disease.

The V and J genes are TRBV7-3 and TRBJ2-1, with 7 nucleotides matching TRBD1. The CDR3 runs 14 residues. V was pared by 5 bases and J by 2 bases, with 3 bases of the junction left unmatched. The germline CDR1 and CDR2 sequences are SGHTA and FQGTGA. The CDR3 loop reads CASSLQGTYNEQFF. The DNA for the CDR3 is TGTGCCAGCAGCCTACAGGGGACCTACAATGAGCAGTTCTTC. Using reference TRBV7-3 and TRBJ2-1 for the parts outside the CDR3, the full variable domain is GAGVSQTPSNKVTEKGKYVELRCDPISGHTALYWYRQSLGQGPEFLIYFQGTGAADDSGLPNDRFFAVRPEGSVSTLKIQRTERGDSAVYLCASSLQGTYNEQFFGPGTRLTVL.

The V gene is TRBV6-5, the J gene TRBJ1-6; 10 positions agree with TRBD1. Germline CDR1 MNHEY, CDR2 SVGAGI. The V segment lost 2 bases and the J segment 11 bases; nucleotides outside the gene matches: 6. CDR3 size: 15 residues. This CDR3 reads CASSYGDRGKTPLHF. CDR3 nucleotides: TGTGCCAGCAGTTACGGGGACAGGGGAAAAACACCCCTCCACTTT.

The chain recombines TRBV3-1 (or the pseudogene TRBV3-2) with TRBJ2-3, with a weak D call TRBD2 (6 bases). Per the germline V gene, CDR1 is LGHDT and CDR2 is YNNKEL (reference sequence). CDR3 length: 17 amino acids. The germline V and J ends were trimmed by 1 base and 0 bases, with 14 bases remaining between them. For the CDR3, the DNA is TGTGCCAGCAGCCAAGTCCCTCTAGCGTGCAGCACAGATACGCAGTATTTT. This encodes CASSQVPLACSTDTQYF.

This chain uses TRBV19 with TRBJ2-3; TRBD2 agrees at 11 bases. Germline-derived CDR1 and CDR2 are LNHDA and SQIVND (reference sequence). The CDR3 length is 16 residues. Unmatched junction bases numbered 7, after V lost 1 base and J lost 7 bases. The CDR3, as DNA: TGTGCCAGTAGTATAGTTAGCGGGAGGGCCGCGAATACGCAGTATTTT. It translates to CASSIVSGRAANTQYF.

The rearrangement joins TRBV19 to TRBJ1-5, with no clear D. CDR1 is LNHDA and CDR2 is SQIVND in the germline V gene (reference sequence). CDR3 size: 14 residues. V lost 2 bases, J lost 0 bases, and 5 bases lay in between. The CDR3 DNA reads as TGTGCCAGTAGTATATCCAGTAGCAATCAGCCCCAGCATTTT. Translation gives CASSISSSNQPQHF.

The chain couples TRBV28 to TRBJ2-1, with D perhaps matching TRBD2 (5 bases). Looked up from germline, CDR1 is MDHEN and CDR2 is SYDVKM. V lost 6 bases and J lost 14, with 23 bases in between. The CDR3 totals 14 residues. CDR3 coding DNA: TGTGCCAGCAGCTCAAATACCCAGGTCGGGAAGAAGTTCTTC. This gives the protein CASSSNTQVGKKFF.

The chain recombines TRBV18 with TRBJ1-2, with a tentative D call TRBD1 (6 bases). The CDR3 extends over 15 amino acids. V dropped 1 base and J dropped 6 bases, with 15 bases sitting between them. Germline CDR1 KGHSH, CDR2 LQKENI. This CDR3 is CASSPQQGPGDGYTF. The DNA for the CDR3 is TGTGCCAGCTCACCACAACAGGGACCTGGGGATGGCTACACCTTC.

The chain combines TRBV15 with TRBJ2-3; TRBD1 aligns across 10 bases. CDR3 length: 15 residues. V lost 6 bases, J lost 3 bases, and 6 bases stayed unmatched. Germline V gene sequence: CDR1 LNHNV, CDR2 YYDKDF (reference sequence). CDR3: CATRRDRGGTDTQYF. The CDR3 bases are TGTGCCACCAGGCGGGACAGGGGTGGAACAGATACGCAGTATTTT.

The rearrangement joins TRBV7-3 to TRBJ1-1, with D uncertain. The CDR3 sequence is 13 residues long. V was cut by 5 bases and J by 0 bases, with 7 bases left in between. Germline CDR1 and CDR2: SGHTA and FQGTGA. The CDR3 loop is CASSPQLNTEAFF. The CDR3 nucleotides are TGTGCCAGCAGCCCTCAGTTGAACACTGAAGCTTTCTTT.

This chain uses TRBV27 with TRBJ1-2; D may be TRBD1 (6 bases). Trimming cost V 4 bases and J 5 bases, with 17 bases left between them. The CDR3 has 15 amino acids. Looked up from germline, CDR1 is MNHEY and CDR2 is SMNVEV (reference sequence). The CDR3 loop is CASSSPNQGLYGYTF. The CDR3 DNA reads TGTGCCAGCAGTTCCCCCAATCAGGGGTTGTATGGCTACACCTTC.

The V call is TRBV24-1, the J call TRBJ1-5; no clear D gene. Trimming left V 0 bases short and J 5 bases short, with 16 bases between. In germline, CDR1 is KGHDR, CDR2 SFDVKD. This CDR3 comprises 17 residues. CDR3 DNA sequence: TGTGCCACCAGTGATTTGCCTGCCCGCGCGGTCGATCAGCCCCAGCATTTT. Translated: CATSDLPARAVDQPQHF.

This clone has only one observation. V is TRBV5-1 and J is TRBJ2-3, with D possibly being TRBD2 (6 bases). CDR1 SGHRS and CDR2 YFSETQ come from the germline V gene. The CDR3 is made up of 14 amino acids. Trimming cost V 4 bases and J 5 bases, with 14 bases left between them. The CDR3: CASSESGAKDTQYF. The CDR3 bases are TGCGCCAGCAGCGAGTCGGGAGCCAAAGATACGCAGTATTTT.

This chain links TRBV7-9 with TRBJ1-4; D is ambiguous. The CDR3 length is 14 residues. Between the trimmed V and J ends, which lost 5 bases and 3 bases, there was a span of 10 bases. Germline CDR1 reads SEHNR; CDR2 reads FQNEAQ (reference sequence). The CDR3 DNA is TGTGCCAGCAGCCGGGAGAGGGCTAATGAAAAACTGTTTTTT. Translated: CASSRERANEKLFF.

The J gene is TRBJ2-7, the V gene TRBV7-8; D might be TRBD1 (5 bases). This CDR3 contains 17 residues. From germline, CDR1 is SGHVS and CDR2 FQNEAQ. V was trimmed by 0 bases and J by 0 bases, leaving 15 bases between them. CDR3 sequence (DNA): TGTGCCAGCAGCTTAGCTTGGACCAGGGCTAGCTCCTACGAGCAGTACTTC. Its protein product is CASSLAWTRASSYEQYF. The whole variable domain, remainder taken from reference TRBV7-8 and TRBJ2-7, is GAGVSQSPRYKVAKRGQDVALRCDPISGHVSLFWYQQALGQGPEFLTYFQNEAQLDKSGLPSDRFFAERPEGSVSTLKIQRTQQEDSAVYLCASSLAWTRASSYEQYFGPGTRLTVT.

This chain uses TRBV2 with TRBJ1-4, with 7 bases lining up with TRBD1. J lost 3 bases, V lost 7 bases, and 2 bases had no gene match. From germline, CDR1 is SNHLY and CDR2 FYNNEI. The length of the CDR3 is 13 residues. The CDR3 coding sequence is TGTGCCAGCACGACAGGGCCTAATGAAAAACTGTTTTTT. The encoded protein is CASTTGPNEKLFF.

The chain has TRBV6-5 and TRBJ1-2; 9 bases match TRBD1. There are 14 residues in the CDR3. Germline trimming cut 6 bases from V and 4 bases from J; bases unmatched to any gene: 6. Germline loops: CDR1 MNHEY, CDR2 SVGAGI. CDR3 amino acids: CASRETGGVYGYTF. CDR3 nucleotides: TGTGCCAGCAGAGAGACAGGGGGGGTCTATGGCTACACCTTC.

The CDR3: CASSSGGHNEQFF. The CDR3 DNA reads TGTGCCAGCAGCTCCGGGGGGCACAATGAGCAGTTCTTC. The gene calls are TRBV7-8 and TRBJ2-1, with D perhaps TRBD2 (7 bases). The germline V gene encodes CDR1 SGHVS and CDR2 FQNEAQ. V dropped 4 bases and J dropped 5 bases, with 9 bases sitting between them. The CDR3 has 13 amino acids.

V gene TRBV7-9 combines with J gene TRBJ2-3, with 13 bases identical to TRBD2. The ends lost 5 bases at V and 0 bases at J; junction bases unmatched: 5. The CDR3 length is 17 residues. From germline, CDR1 is SEHNR and CDR2 FQNEAQ (reference sequence). For the CDR3, the DNA is TGTGCCAGCAGCCAAAGACTAGCGGGAGGTAGCACAGATACGCAGTATTTT. The encoded protein is CASSQRLAGGSTDTQYF.

V is TRBV18 and J is TRBJ1-2; 7 nucleotides match TRBD1. Germline V gene sequence: CDR1 KGHSH, CDR2 LQKENI. The CDR3 sequence is 15 residues long. Trimming cost V 2 bases and J 1 base; bases outside gene matches: 4. The CDR3 loop reads CASSPRQGDNYGYTF. In nucleotides, the CDR3 is TGTGCCAGCTCACCAAGGCAGGGGGATAACTATGGCTACACCTTC.

The chain recombines TRBV7-6 with TRBJ2-1; 10 bases match TRBD1. There are 14 residues in the CDR3. The junction had 2 bases not matched to a gene; V was cut back by 1 base and J by 8 bases. Germline V gene lookup returns CDR1 SGHVS and CDR2 FNYEAQ. The CDR3 nucleotides are TGTGCCAGCAGCTTAGAGACAGGGGGCCATGAGCAGTTCTTC. Its translation: CASSLETGGHEQFF.

This rearrangement joins TRBV27 to TRBJ2-1; 9 nucleotides agree with TRBD1. This CDR3 contains 14 residues. The ends lost 8 bases at V and 1 base at J; junction bases unmatched: 3. CDR1 and CDR2 (germline): MNHEY, SMNVEV (reference sequence). The CDR3 region has the DNA TGTGCCAGCCTCGGACAGGGGTCCTACAATGAGCAGTTCTTC. Its translation: CASLGQGSYNEQFF.

V gene TRBV27 combines with J gene TRBJ1-1; perhaps TRBD1 as D (6 bases). The CDR3 covers 13 residues. CDR1 and CDR2 (germline): MNHEY, SMNVEV (reference sequence). The V gene lost 8 bases and the J gene lost 6 bases, with 16 bases spanning the gap. CDR3 amino acids: CASRQAGKAEAFF. The DNA of the CDR3 is TGTGCCAGCCGACAGGCGGGTAAGGCTGAAGCTTTCTTT.

The rearrangement joins TRBV13 to TRBJ2-2, with TRBD1 matching 7 bases. CDR1 is PRHDT, CDR2 FYEKMQ, per germline (reference sequence). Germline trimming cut 5 bases from V and 5 bases from J; bases unmatched to any gene: 2. The CDR3 is 13 residues long. The CDR3 DNA reads TGTGCCAGCAGCAAACAGGGGACCGGGGAGCTGTTTTTT. Amino acid sequence: CASSKQGTGELFF.

The gene calls are TRBV6-5 and TRBJ1-2; 7 bases align to TRBD1. This CDR3 region has 15 residues. With 5 bases clipped from V and 4 bases from J, the junction kept 10 bases outside the gene matches. CDR1 is MNHEY, CDR2 SVGAGI, per germline. The DNA of the CDR3 is TGTGCCAGCAGTCTAAGAGACAGGGATGCCTATGGCTACACCTTC. Amino acids: CASSLRDRDAYGYTF.

The chain links TRBV9 to TRBJ2-7, with D maybe TRBD1 (6 bases). Trimming took off 0 bases at V and 1 base at J, with 8 bases between the two ends. From germline, CDR1 is SGDLS and CDR2 YYNGEE. The CDR3 totals 14 residues. CDR3 sequence: CASSVGGLSYEQYF. As DNA, the CDR3 is TGTGCCAGCAGCGTAGGGGGGCTATCCTACGAGCAGTACTTC.